This TCR beta chain is drawn from a study of radiation and T cells in renal cell carcinoma (TCRdb year 2020). Looking at the study overall: Samples came from a clinical trial, in which primary renal cell carcinomas received 15 Gy stereotactic body radiation therapy followed by nephrectomy 4 weeks later. Across all 53 samples, 4 million to 5 million unique CDR3 nucleotide sequences encoding some 2.6 million unique CDR3 amino acid sequences were identified. TCR beta sequencing covered some 55 samples in total, comprising around 25 tumors and approximately 27 peripheral blood samples.

The intended sense of this specimen's time point label: blood 2 weeks post-SBRT. The treatment or condition label, read with the paper, signifies: 15 Gy SBRT to primary tumor, nephrectomy 4 weeks later. To follow tumor-enriched clonotypes, serial peripheral blood was collected from radiation-treated patients at baseline and at 2 weeks and 4 weeks after SBRT. Renal cell carcinoma with clear cell pathology was present in all patients. The QIAamp DNA Blood Mini Kit (Qiagen) was used to prepare genomic DNA for TCR sequencing. Only samples passing all quality control checks were included in the analyses. The investigation overall reported the following: No pretreatment tumor biopsies were available, so the baseline intratumoral presence of clonotypes could not be determined. Changes in the blood repertoire were not tracked past 4 weeks after treatment. Top tumor clonotypes rose in blood from baseline to 2 weeks post-radiation, then contracted by 4 weeks, suggesting transient expansion of tumor-resident clones. With a single-armed trial design, the study had no way to address how radiation dose or scheduling affects the TCR repertoire.

Following the manufacturer's recommendations, the immunoSEQ kit was used to generate TCR beta libraries from genomic DNA. To prepare the libraries, a first multiplex PCR with proprietary primers was run, followed by a second PCR that added unique barcodes, and a bead cleanup was done after each round. A kit-provided positive control reaction and a negative control reaction were included in every sample batch. The final libraries were assessed on an Agilent 4200 TapeStation D1000 ScreenTape, pooled by volume, and quantified by qPCR. Sequencing was performed on an Illumina NextSeq500 with a MidOutput 150-cycle cartridge, and 156 Read1 and 15 Index1 cycles were run with kit custom primers. The pooled library was loaded at approximately 0.99 pM, and roughly 20% PhiX control was spiked in. Regarding the original processing steps: The vendor-processed data were analyzed in R, and a clonotype was defined as all T cells that share the same CDR3 nucleotide sequence. In the clone abundance analyses, frequencies in each sample were normalized to that sample's 10,000 most abundant clones. Public T cell clones, which averaged fewer than five per sample, were excluded before analysis. Tumor-enriched and baseline blood-enriched clonotypes were defined by at least a 32-fold difference in abundance between compartments. A beta-binomial differential abundance model was applied to find clonotypes that expanded or contracted between blood time points. Tumor-blood repertoire similarity was measured with the Baroni-Urbani and Buser coefficient, and groups were compared using two-tailed Wilcoxon tests in R. This immuneACCESS table, as held by TCRdb, lists in-frame sequences with V and J called but not all clones. Of the missing ones, under half trace to an unresolved V gene in checked studies; the others have no known cause. V and J calls and clone size are as listed in that table; D and trimming were resolved from the DNA. A total of some 150,000 clones appear in this sample, 87% of them only once. Of the sample, about an eighth is held by the ten largest clones.

This clone was recorded once. What this receptor recognizes is not known. The sample holds no much larger clone one base away, and base qualities are not on file. V is clipped by 5 bases and J by 3 bases, and the sequence between their germline boundaries is 10 bases long. From the germline V gene, CDR1 is ENHRY and CDR2 is SYGVKD. The CDR3 runs 13 residues from the cysteine to the phenylalanine. Only the CDR3 DNA is retained, 39 bases long and in frame from the first base. This receptor was identified in a woman in her 50s with renal cell carcinoma. Recombination joined TRBV10-3 with TRBJ1-1; TRBD1 is a weak D gene call, 5 bases matching. The input for sequencing was blood, taken from a patient whose treatment included radiotherapy and nephrectomy. The CDR3 reads as follows: CAISRDQDTEAFF. The DNA sequence is as follows: TGTGCCATCAGTAGGGACCAAGACACTGAAGCTTTCTTT.